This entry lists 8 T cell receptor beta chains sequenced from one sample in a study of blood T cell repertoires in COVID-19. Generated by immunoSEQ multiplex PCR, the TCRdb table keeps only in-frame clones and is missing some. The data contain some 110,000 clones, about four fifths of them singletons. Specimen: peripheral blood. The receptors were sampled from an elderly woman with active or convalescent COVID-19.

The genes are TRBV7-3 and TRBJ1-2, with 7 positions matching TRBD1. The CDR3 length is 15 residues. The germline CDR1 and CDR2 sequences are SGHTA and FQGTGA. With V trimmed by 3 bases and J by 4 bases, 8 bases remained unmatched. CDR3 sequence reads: CASSLSGGSSYGYTF. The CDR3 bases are TGTGCCAGCAGCTTGTCAGGGGGATCCTCCTATGGCTACACCTTC.

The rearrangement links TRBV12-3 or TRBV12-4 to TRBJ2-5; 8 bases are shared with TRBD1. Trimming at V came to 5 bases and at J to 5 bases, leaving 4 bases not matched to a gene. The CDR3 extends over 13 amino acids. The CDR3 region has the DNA TGTGCCAGCAGTAACAGGGGGACGGAGACCCAGTACTTC. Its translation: CASSNRGTETQYF.

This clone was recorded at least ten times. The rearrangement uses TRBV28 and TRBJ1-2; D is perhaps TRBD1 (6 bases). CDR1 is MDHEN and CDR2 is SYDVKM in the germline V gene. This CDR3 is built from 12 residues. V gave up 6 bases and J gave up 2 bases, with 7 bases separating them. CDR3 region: CASRQGNYGYTF. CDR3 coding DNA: TGTGCCAGCAGGCAGGGGAACTATGGCTACACCTTC.

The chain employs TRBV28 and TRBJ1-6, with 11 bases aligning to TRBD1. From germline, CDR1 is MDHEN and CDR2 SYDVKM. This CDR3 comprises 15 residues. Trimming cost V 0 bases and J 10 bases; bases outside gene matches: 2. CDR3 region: CASSLWGQGGSPLHF. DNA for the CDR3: TGTGCCAGCAGTTTATGGGGACAGGGGGGATCACCCCTCCACTTT.

The CDR3 protein is CASSDQIMSGSTIYEQYF. CDR3 nucleotide sequence: TGTGCCAGCAGCGACCAAATTATGTCGGGTAGTACTATCTACGAGCAGTACTTC. V usage is TRBV21-1 and J usage is TRBJ2-7; the D segment call TRBD2 is taken from the table without a DNA check. TRBV21-1 is deemed a pseudogene. There are 18 residues in the CDR3.

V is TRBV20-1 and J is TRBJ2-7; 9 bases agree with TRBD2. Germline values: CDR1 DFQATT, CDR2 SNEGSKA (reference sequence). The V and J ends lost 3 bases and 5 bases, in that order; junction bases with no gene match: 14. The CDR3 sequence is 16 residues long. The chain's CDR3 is CSASLLAGTTRDEQYF. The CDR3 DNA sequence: TGCAGTGCTAGTCTGCTAGCGGGAACCACGCGCGACGAGCAGTACTTC.

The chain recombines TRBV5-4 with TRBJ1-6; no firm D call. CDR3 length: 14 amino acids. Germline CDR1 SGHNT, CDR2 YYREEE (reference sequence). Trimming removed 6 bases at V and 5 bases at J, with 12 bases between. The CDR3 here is CASTLAGDNSPLHF. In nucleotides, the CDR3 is TGTGCCAGCACCCTTGCGGGAGATAATTCACCCCTCCACTTT.

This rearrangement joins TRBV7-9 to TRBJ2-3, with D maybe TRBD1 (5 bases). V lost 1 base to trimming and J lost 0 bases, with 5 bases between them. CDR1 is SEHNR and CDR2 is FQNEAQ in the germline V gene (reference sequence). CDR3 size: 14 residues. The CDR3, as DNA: TGTGCCAGCAGCTTAGAGGGGAGCACAGATACGCAGTATTTT. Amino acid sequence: CASSLEGSTDTQYF.